Following are 11 T cell receptor beta chains from one sample sequenced in a study of T cell repertoires in cytomegalovirus infection (dated by TCRdb to between 2018 and 2020). The reads were generated on an Illumina HiSeq 1500. In-frame beta chains were kept once TCRdb had trimmed the public reads at Q25 with fastp and called clones with MiXCR. Duplicate CDR3 protein sequences are folded into a single record with the most common DNA and genes. The sample contains some 220,000 distinct CDR3 sequences, over 9% of them found a single time. In total, the top ten clones hold approximately 1.6% of the sample. The source material was PBMCs. All receptors derive from a human donor in good health (CMV status not recorded). Some clones in this sample may be carry-over from other donors' samples.

V and J are TRBV20-1 and TRBJ2-1, with 10 positions matching TRBD1. There are 15 residues in the CDR3. V lost 4 bases to trimming and J lost 1 base; unmatched junction nucleotides: 4. Looked up from germline, CDR1 is DFQATT and CDR2 is SNEGSKA (reference sequence). The CDR3: CSANRQGASYNEQFF. The CDR3 nucleotides read TGCAGTGCTAATCGACAGGGGGCTTCCTACAATGAGCAGTTCTTC.

This clonotype was found a few times. The chain employs TRBV5-6 and TRBJ2-7; maybe TRBD2 (6 bases). CDR3 length: 12 residues. Trimming removed 2 bases from V and 6 bases from J, with 9 bases in between. Germline CDR1 and CDR2: SGHDT and YYEEEE. The CDR3 spells CASSFRGTEQYF. DNA of the CDR3: TGTGCCAGCAGCTTTCGGGGGACCGAGCAGTACTTC.

This clonotype was recorded many times. V gene TRBV7-2 combines with J gene TRBJ2-7, with 9 bases fitting TRBD2. The CDR3 is 16 amino acids. V shed 1 base and J 5 bases; nucleotides not matched to a gene: 9. The germline V gene has CDR1 SGHTA and CDR2 FQGNSA. CDR3: CASSLVGRGGRDEQYF. CDR3 DNA: TGTGCCAGCAGCTTAGTAGGGCGGGGGGGTCGGGACGAGCAGTACTTC.

The J gene is TRBJ2-7, the V gene TRBV15, with TRBD1 matching over 10 bases. Germline CDR1 and CDR2: LNHNV and YYDKDF (reference sequence). V lost 5 bases to trimming and J lost 0 bases; unmatched junction nucleotides: 4. The CDR3 runs to 15 residues. The CDR3 here is CATSEGTGVSYEQYF. For the CDR3, the DNA is TGTGCCACCAGCGAGGGGACAGGGGTCTCCTACGAGCAGTACTTC.

The chain couples TRBV5-1 to TRBJ2-7; weak D call: TRBD1 (5 bases). CDR3 length equals 15 residues. V lost 0 bases, J lost 2 bases, and 12 bases lay in between. From germline, CDR1 is SGHRS and CDR2 YFSETQ. CDR3 residues: CASSLVDSTTYEQYF. The CDR3 DNA is TGCGCCAGCAGCTTGGTAGACAGTACAACCTACGAGCAGTACTTC.

In its sample, this clonotype was seen many times. The CDR3 region is CASRGMETQYF. CDR3 nucleotide sequence: TGTGCCAGCAGGGGGATGGAGACCCAGTACTTC. The chain couples TRBV7-2 to TRBJ2-5; D not resolved. The CDR3 runs 11 residues. Deletions cut 6 bases from V and 5 bases from J, with 7 bases between. Germline CDR1 SGHTA, CDR2 FQGNSA.

This clonotype came up a few times. The rearrangement links TRBV7-9 to TRBJ1-1; D unclear. There are 16 residues in the CDR3. V lost 4 bases to trimming and J lost 1 base, with 16 bases between them. CDR1 is SEHNR and CDR2 is FQNEAQ in the germline V gene (reference sequence). CDR3 loop: CASSSGDWRKNTEAFF. The CDR3 nucleotides read TGTGCCAGCAGCTCCGGGGATTGGCGGAAGAACACTGAAGCTTTCTTT.

This clonotype was recorded many times. The CDR3, as DNA: TGCGCCAGCGGACCCCTGGGGTCAGATACGCAGTATTTT. The encoded protein is CASGPLGSDTQYF. The chain couples TRBV4-3 to TRBJ2-3; D is unresolved. V shed 8 bases and J shed 4 bases, with 13 bases lying between them. The CDR3 extends over 13 amino acids. Germline V gene data show CDR1 as LGHNA and CDR2 as YSLEER.

This clonotype has just a few counts. The chain employs TRBV7-2 and TRBJ2-1; D remains ambiguous. V dropped 0 bases and J dropped 10 bases, with 13 bases sitting between them. This CDR3 has 14 amino acids. From germline, CDR1 is SGHTA and CDR2 FQGNSA. CDR3: CASSLAGVLREQFF. DNA for the CDR3: TGTGCCAGCAGCTTAGCTGGAGTGCTACGGGAGCAGTTCTTC.

This sequence joins TRBV5-1 and TRBJ2-7; maybe TRBD1 (5 bases). Germline V gives CDR1 SGHRS, CDR2 YFSETQ. Trimming stripped 5 bases from V and 0 bases from J, with 9 bases between. This CDR3 comprises 13 residues. Here the CDR3 reads CASSYRNSYEQYF. The CDR3 DNA reads as TGCGCCAGCAGTTACAGGAACTCCTACGAGCAGTACTTC. The complete variable domain, with remaining parts taken from reference TRBV5-1 and TRBJ2-7, reads KAGVTQTPRYLIKTRGQQVTLSCSPISGHRSVSWYQQTPGQGLQFLFEYFSETQRNKGNFPGRFSGRQFSNSRSEMNVSTLELGDSALYLCASSYRNSYEQYFGPGTRLTVT.

This chain joins TRBV6-2 or TRBV6-3 and TRBJ2-1, with D possibly matching TRBD2 (5 bases). The germline CDR1 and CDR2 sequences are MNHEY and SVGEGT. V lost 2 bases and J 10 bases, leaving 12 bases between the germline ends. The CDR3 has 13 amino acids. The CDR3 loop is CASSYVATGEQFF. In DNA, the CDR3 is TGTGCCAGCAGTTACGTGGCGACGGGGGAGCAGTTCTTC.